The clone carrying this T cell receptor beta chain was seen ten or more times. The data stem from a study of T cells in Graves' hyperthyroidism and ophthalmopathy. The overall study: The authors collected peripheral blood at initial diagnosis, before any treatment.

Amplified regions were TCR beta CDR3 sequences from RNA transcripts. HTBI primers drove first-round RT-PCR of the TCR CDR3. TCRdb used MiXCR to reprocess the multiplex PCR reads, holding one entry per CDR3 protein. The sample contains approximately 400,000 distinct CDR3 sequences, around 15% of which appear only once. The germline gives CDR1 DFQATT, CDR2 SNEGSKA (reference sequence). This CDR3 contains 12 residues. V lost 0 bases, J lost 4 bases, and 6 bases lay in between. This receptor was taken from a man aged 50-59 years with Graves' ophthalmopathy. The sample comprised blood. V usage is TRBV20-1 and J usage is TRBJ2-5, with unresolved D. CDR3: CSAREGRETQYF. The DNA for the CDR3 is TGCAGTGCTAGAGAAGGGCGAGAGACCCAGTACTTC.